Presented here are 9 T cell receptor beta chains from one specimen sequenced in a study of molecular identifiers for immune sequencing clone quantification. One entry per CDR3 protein results from TCRdb running MiXCR on the PCR reads. The data show 85,000 to 95,000 distinct CDR3 sequences, with 15% to 20% seen just once and around 0.91% held by the top ten. The sequencing input was naive CD8+ T cells from blood, with Jurkat cell RNA spiked in. This sample's subset: FACS-sorted CD8+CD4-CCR7+CD45RA+ naive T cells. Receptors were obtained from a human donor in good health. Some libraries in this study had Jurkat cell RNA spiked in.

This clonotype was counted a single time. CDR3 loop: CASSEGTGGEAFF. The CDR3, as DNA: TGTGCCAGCAGCGAAGGGACAGGGGGTGAAGCTTTCTTT. This chain connects TRBV6-2 or TRBV6-3 to TRBJ1-1; TRBD1 matches 11 bases. CDR1 and CDR2 from the germline V gene are MNHEY and SVGEGT. Trimming cost V 6 bases and J 7 bases; bases outside gene matches: 4. This CDR3 is 13 amino acids long.

Ten or more counts support this clonotype. The V gene is TRBV28, the J gene TRBJ2-3; tentatively, D is TRBD2 (7 bases). Germline assignment: CDR1 MDHEN and CDR2 SYDVKM. This CDR3 contains 16 residues. The V gene lost 5 bases and the J gene lost 1 base, with 16 bases spanning the gap. The CDR3 here is CASSNGGARGTDTQYF. The CDR3, as DNA: TGTGCCAGCAGTAATGGGGGGGCGCGGGGCACAGATACGCAGTATTTT.

Ten or more counts support this clonotype. The V gene is TRBV5-1, the J gene TRBJ2-5, with 10 bases that match TRBD2. The CDR3 has 17 residues. Germline loops: CDR1 SGHRS, CDR2 YFSETQ. Losses at the gene ends were 5 bases for V and 0 bases for J; bases not matched to a gene: 10. CDR3 nucleotides: TGCGCCAGCAGGAGGGGGACTAGCGAAGTGTACCAAGAGACCCAGTACTTC. This codes for CASRRGTSEVYQETQYF. Drawing the rest from reference TRBV5-1 and TRBJ2-5, the complete variable domain is KAGVTQTPRYLIKTRGQQVTLSCSPISGHRSVSWYQQTPGQGLQFLFEYFSETQRNKGNFPGRFSGRQFSNSRSEMNVSTLELGDSALYLCASRRGTSEVYQETQYFGPGTRLLVL.

This clonotype was counted ten times or more. This rearrangement joins TRBV7-6 to TRBJ1-1; TRBD1 aligns across 7 bases. Germline V gives CDR1 SGHVS, CDR2 FNYEAQ. The CDR3 is 14 amino acids. V shed 5 bases, J shed 6 bases, and the junction held 9 bases outside the gene matches. The DNA for the CDR3 is TGTGCCAGCAGCCAAAAGACAGGGATGGCTGAAGCTTTCTTT. Its protein is CASSQKTGMAEAFF.

This clonotype occurred many times. This chain joins TRBV7-9 and TRBJ1-1; 7 bases agree with TRBD1. V was clipped by 6 bases and J by 5 bases; unmatched bases: 6. Germline V gene lookup returns CDR1 SEHNR and CDR2 FQNEAQ (reference sequence). The CDR3 extends over 13 amino acids. The DNA of the CDR3 is TGTGCCAGCAGGACAGGGTTGGGGACTGAAGCTTTCTTT. This gives the protein CASRTGLGTEAFF.

This clonotype appeared many times. The chain has TRBV5-6 and TRBJ2-7, with no clear D. The CDR3 consists of 14 residues. Per the germline V gene, CDR1 is SGHDT and CDR2 is YYEEEE. V gave up 1 base and J gave up 4 bases, with 12 bases separating them. In DNA, the CDR3 is TGTGCCAGCAGCTTGCGCCACCTACTTTACGAGCAGTACTTC. Amino acid sequence: CASSLRHLLYEQYF.

This clonotype showed up many times. The genes are TRBV7-9 and TRBJ2-1; perhaps D is TRBD1 or TRBD2 (6 bases each). This CDR3 has 11 residues. Trimming removed 6 bases from V and 13 bases from J, with 13 bases in between. Germline V gene sequence: CDR1 SEHNR, CDR2 FQNEAQ (reference sequence). The CDR3 is CASSRGVEQFF. CDR3 sequence (DNA): TGTGCCAGCAGTAGGGGGGTAGAACAGTTCTTC. The whole variable domain, remainder taken from reference TRBV7-9 and TRBJ2-1, is DTGVSQNPRHKITKRGQNVTFRCDPISEHNRLYWYRQTLGQGPEFLTYFQNEAQLEKSRLLSDRFSAERPKGSFSTLEIQRTEQGDSAMYLCASSRGVEQFFGPGTRLTVL.

This clonotype came up many times. The V and J genes are TRBV4-1 and TRBJ2-7, with D possibly TRBD1 on 6 matching bases. There are 13 residues in the CDR3. V was trimmed by 5 bases and J by 4 bases, leaving 12 bases between them. In germline, CDR1 is MGHRA, CDR2 YSYEKL. Written as DNA, the CDR3 is TGCGCCAGCAGCACACAACAGGGATACGAGCAGTACTTC. Protein sequence: CASSTQQGYEQYF.

The sample holds many counts of this clonotype. The chain carries TRBV24-1 and TRBJ1-5; 9 bases align to TRBD1. Per germline, CDR1 KGHDR and CDR2 SFDVKD. This CDR3 has 15 residues. With 3 bases clipped from V and 7 bases from J, the junction kept 6 bases outside the gene matches. CDR3 nucleotide sequence: TGTGCCACCAGTGATGGGACAGGGTCCAAACAGCCCCAGCATTTT. It is translated as CATSDGTGSKQPQHF.